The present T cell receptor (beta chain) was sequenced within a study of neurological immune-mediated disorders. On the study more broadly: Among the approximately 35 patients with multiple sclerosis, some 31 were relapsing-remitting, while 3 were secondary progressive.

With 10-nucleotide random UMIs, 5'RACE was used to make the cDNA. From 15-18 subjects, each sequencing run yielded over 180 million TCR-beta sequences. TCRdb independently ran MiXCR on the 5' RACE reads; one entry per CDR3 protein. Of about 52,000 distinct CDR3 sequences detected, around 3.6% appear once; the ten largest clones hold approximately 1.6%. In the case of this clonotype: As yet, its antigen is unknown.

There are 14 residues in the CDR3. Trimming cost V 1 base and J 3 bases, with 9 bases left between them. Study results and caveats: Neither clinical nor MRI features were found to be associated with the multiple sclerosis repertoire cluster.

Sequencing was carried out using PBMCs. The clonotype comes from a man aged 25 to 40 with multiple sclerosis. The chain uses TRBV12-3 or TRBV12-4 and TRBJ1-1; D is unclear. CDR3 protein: CASSLGGSHTEAFF. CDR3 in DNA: TGTGCCAGCAGTTTAGGAGGGTCCCACACTGAAGCTTTCTTT.